One TCR beta chain is described in this entry. A junction end diverges from the germline sequence, so it may reflect a read error. MiXCR, run by TCRdb on the PCR reads, gives a single entry per CDR3 protein. This sample has about 11,000 distinct CDR3 sequences, with approximately 50% found just once. This sample stems from a study of CD4 and CD8 cells across lung adenocarcinoma regions. The CDR3 spans 13 residues. Germline V gives CDR1 MNHNS, CDR2 SASEGT. The sequence was collected from a female donor with lung adenocarcinoma. The CD4 and CD8 labels of this study may be unreliable. This sequence joins TRBV6-1 and TRBJ2-2, with D unclear. The sample was CD8+ T cells from the center of a lung tumor. CDR3 sequence reads: CASRVLSTEALYF. Here the CDR3 DNA reads TGTGCCAGCAGAGTCTTGAGCACCGAGGCGCTGTATTTT.